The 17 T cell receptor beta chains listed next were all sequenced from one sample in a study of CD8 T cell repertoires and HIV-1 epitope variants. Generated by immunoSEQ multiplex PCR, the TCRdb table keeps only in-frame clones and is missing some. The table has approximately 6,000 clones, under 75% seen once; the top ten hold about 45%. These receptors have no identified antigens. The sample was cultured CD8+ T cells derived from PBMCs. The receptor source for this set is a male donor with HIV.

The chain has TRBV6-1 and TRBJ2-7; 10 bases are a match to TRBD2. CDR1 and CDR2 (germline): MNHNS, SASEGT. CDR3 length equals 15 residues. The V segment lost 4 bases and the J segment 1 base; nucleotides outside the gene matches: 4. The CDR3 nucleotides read TGTGCCAGCAGTGTATCTAGCGGGAGTTCCTACGAGCAGTACTTC. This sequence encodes CASSVSSGSSYEQYF.

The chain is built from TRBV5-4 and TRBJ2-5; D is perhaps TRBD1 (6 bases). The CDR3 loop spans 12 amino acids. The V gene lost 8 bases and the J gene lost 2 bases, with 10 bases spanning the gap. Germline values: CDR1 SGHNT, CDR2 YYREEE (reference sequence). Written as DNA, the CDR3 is TGTGCCAGTTGGGACACACAAGAGACCCAGTACTTC. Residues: CASWDTQETQYF. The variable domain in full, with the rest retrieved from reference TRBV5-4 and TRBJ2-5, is ETGVTQSPTHLIKTRGQQVTLRCSSQSGHNTVSWYQQALGQGPQFIFQYYREEENGRGNFPPRFSGLQFPNYSSELNVNALELDDSALYLCASWDTQETQYFGPGTRLLVL.

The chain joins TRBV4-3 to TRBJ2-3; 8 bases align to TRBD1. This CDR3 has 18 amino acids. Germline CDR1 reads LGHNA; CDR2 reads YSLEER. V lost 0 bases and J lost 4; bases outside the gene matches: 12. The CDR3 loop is CASSQEIPGTGNPDTQYF. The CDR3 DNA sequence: TGCGCCAGCAGCCAAGAGATACCCGGGACAGGAAACCCAGATACGCAGTATTTT.

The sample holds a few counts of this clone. In DNA, the CDR3 is TGTGCCAGCACCCCCTTCGACTCTGGGGCCAACGTCCTGACTTTC. It specifies CASTPFDSGANVLTF. This chain uses TRBV2 with TRBJ2-6; D call uncertain. Trimming stripped 7 bases from V and 0 bases from J, with 10 bases between. The germline V gene has CDR1 SNHLY and CDR2 FYNNEI. The CDR3 runs 15 residues. The whole variable domain, filled in from reference TRBV2 and TRBJ2-6, reads EPEVTQTPSHQVTQMGQEVILRCVPISNHLYFYWYRQILGQKVEFLVSFYNNEISEKSEIFDDQFSVERPDGSNFTLKIRSTKLEDSAMYFCASTPFDSGANVLTFGAGSRLTVL.

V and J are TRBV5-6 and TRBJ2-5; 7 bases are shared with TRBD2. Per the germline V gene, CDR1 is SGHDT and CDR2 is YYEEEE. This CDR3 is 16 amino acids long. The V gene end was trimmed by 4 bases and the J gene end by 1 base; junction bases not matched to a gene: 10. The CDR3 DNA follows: TGTGCCAGCAGCCCTCTACTAGCGCGCCTCCAAGAGACCCAGTACTTC. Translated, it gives CASSPLLARLQETQYF.

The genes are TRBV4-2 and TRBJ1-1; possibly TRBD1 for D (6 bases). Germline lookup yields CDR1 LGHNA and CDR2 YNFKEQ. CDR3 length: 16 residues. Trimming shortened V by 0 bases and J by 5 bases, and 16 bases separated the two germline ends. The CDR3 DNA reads TGTGCCAGCAGCCAAGACCCCACAGGGTCCGGAACTGAAGCTTTCTTT. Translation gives CASSQDPTGSGTEAFF.

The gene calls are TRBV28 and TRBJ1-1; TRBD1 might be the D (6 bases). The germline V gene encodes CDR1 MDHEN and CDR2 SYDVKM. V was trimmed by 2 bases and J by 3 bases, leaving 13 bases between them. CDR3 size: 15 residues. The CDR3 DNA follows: TGTGCCAGCAGTTTACCGTCGCAGGGGTACACTGAAGCTTTCTTT. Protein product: CASSLPSQGYTEAFF.

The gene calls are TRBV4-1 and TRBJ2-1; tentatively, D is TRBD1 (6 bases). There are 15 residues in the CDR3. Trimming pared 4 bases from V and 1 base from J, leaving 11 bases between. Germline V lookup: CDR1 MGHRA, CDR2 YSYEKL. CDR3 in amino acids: CASSRPQGSYNEQFF. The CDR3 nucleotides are TGCGCCAGCAGCCGCCCTCAGGGGTCCTACAATGAGCAGTTCTTC.

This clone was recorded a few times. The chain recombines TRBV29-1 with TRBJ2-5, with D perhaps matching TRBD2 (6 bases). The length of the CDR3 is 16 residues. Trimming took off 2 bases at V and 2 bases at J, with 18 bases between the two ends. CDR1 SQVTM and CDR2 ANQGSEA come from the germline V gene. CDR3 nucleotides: TGCAGCGTTGAATGGGTTAGCGGAAACCTGCAAGAGACCCAGTACTTC. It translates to CSVEWVSGNLQETQYF.

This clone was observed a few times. DNA of the CDR3: TGTGCCAGCAGCTTACAGGGGGCCTACGAGCAGTACTTC. This sequence encodes CASSLQGAYEQYF. This chain links TRBV11-1 with TRBJ2-7; 7 positions match TRBD1. V shed 2 bases, J shed 2 bases, and the junction held 0 bases outside the gene matches. The CDR3 extends over 13 amino acids. Germline-derived CDR1 and CDR2 are SGHAT and FQDESV (reference sequence).

CDR3 protein: CASSSRGPGPDTEAFF. The CDR3, as DNA: TGCGCCAGCAGCTCCCGAGGACCAGGGCCGGACACTGAAGCTTTCTTT. The V and J genes are TRBV5-1 and TRBJ1-1, with D perhaps TRBD1 (5 bases). The CDR3 is 16 amino acids. Germline values: CDR1 SGHRS, CDR2 YFSETQ. Trimming stripped 3 bases from V and 3 bases from J, with 18 bases between.

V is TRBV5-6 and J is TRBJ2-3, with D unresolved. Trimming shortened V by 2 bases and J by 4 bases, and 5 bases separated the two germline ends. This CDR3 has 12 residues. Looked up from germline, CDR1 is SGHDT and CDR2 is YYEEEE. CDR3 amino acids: CASSLPPDTQYF. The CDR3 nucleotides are TGTGCCAGCAGCTTACCACCAGATACGCAGTATTTT. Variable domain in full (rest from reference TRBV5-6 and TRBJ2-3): DAGVTQSPTHLIKTRGQQVTLRCSPKSGHDTVSWYQQALGQGPQFIFQYYEEEERQRGNFPDRFSGHQFPNYSSELNVNALLLGDSALYLCASSLPPDTQYFGPGTRLTVL.

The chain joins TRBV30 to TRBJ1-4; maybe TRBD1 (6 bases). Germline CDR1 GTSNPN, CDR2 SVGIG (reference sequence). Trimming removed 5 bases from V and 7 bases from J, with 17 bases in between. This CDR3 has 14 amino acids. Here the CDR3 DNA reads TGTGCCTGGGGTGGCGGGACAAATACTGAAAAACTGTTTTTT. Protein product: CAWGGGTNTEKLFF.

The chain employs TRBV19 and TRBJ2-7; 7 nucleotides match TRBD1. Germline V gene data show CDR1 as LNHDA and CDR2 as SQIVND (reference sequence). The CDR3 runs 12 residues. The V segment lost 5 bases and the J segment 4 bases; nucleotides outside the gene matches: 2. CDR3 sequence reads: CASSGQDYEQYF. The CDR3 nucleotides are TGTGCCAGTAGTGGACAGGATTACGAGCAGTACTTC.

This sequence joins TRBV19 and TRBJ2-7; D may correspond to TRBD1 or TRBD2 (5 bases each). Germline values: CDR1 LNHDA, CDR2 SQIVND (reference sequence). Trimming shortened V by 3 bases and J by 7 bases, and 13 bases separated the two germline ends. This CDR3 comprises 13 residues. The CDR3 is CASSIYSWGEQYF. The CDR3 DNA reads TGTGCCAGTAGTATCTATAGTTGGGGGGAGCAGTACTTC.

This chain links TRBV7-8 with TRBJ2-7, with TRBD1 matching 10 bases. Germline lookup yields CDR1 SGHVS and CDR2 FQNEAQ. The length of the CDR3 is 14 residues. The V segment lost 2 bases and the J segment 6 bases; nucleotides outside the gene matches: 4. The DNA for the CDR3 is TGTGCCAGCAGCTTACCGGGACAGGGGCGCGAGCAGTACTTC. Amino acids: CASSLPGQGREQYF. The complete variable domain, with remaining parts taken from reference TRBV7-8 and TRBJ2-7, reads GAGVSQSPRYKVAKRGQDVALRCDPISGHVSLFWYQQALGQGPEFLTYFQNEAQLDKSGLPSDRFFAERPEGSVSTLKIQRTQQEDSAVYLCASSLPGQGREQYFGPGTRLTVT.

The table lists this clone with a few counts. The CDR3, as DNA: TGTGCCAGCAGCGTAGACGGGGTGGAAAAACTGTTTTTT. This translates into CASSVDGVEKLFF. The chain couples TRBV9 to TRBJ1-4; D remains unclear. CDR3 size: 13 residues. V lost 0 bases to trimming and J lost 8 bases, with 8 bases between them. Per the germline V gene, CDR1 is SGDLS and CDR2 is YYNGEE.